This T cell receptor (beta chain) was observed in a study of cytomegalovirus exposure and HLA in healthy donors (dated by TCRdb to about 2017). With regard to the full study: An earlier analysis of 587 of the donors reported about 300 Gb of sequence data and about 120 million unique TCR beta sequences obtained from about 179 million T cells. An early release covering some 640 HLA-typed donors comprised about 300 gigabases of sequencing data and around 86 million unique TCR sequences. Of the 300 to 500 genotyped donors, 80% to 90% were placed in the genetic ancestry cluster associated with self-reported Caucasian donors. The study aimed to test whether signatures of past pathogen exposure could be identified by cataloging public T cell receptors. The study profiled the T cell repertoires of approximately 700 subjects by immunosequencing and related them to cytomegalovirus serostatus. A separate validation cohort of about 110 different subjects was used in addition to the approximately 700-subject first cohort. High-throughput TCR immunosequencing, statistical association of individual TCRs with disease status, and machine learning were combined to predict cytomegalovirus infection status. A later analysis re-analyzed previously published TCR beta repertoires from roughly 690 donors and added high-resolution HLA genotyping to study TCR occurrence patterns. Rather than drawing on any new phenotypic data, the later analysis identified candidate immune exposures from TCR beta sequences and the way those sequences occurred across donors. In an earlier analysis of roughly 540 of the donors, high-throughput TCR beta sequencing was used to judge whether each TCR beta V gene segment behaved as functional or pseudogenic. Alongside the repertoire data, information on donor age, sex, ethnicity and CMV serostatus was compiled. A later genetic analysis took genome-wide SNP genotypes for 398 of the 666 donors and used that subset as a discovery cohort. All discovery cohort repertoires had been generated on a single sequencing platform. HLA typing included class I and class II loci at four-digit resolution. The number of donors typed differed by locus, with 629-630 for A, B, C, DRB1 and DQB1, around 560 for DQA1, nearly 610 for DPA1, and some 450 for DPB1. Four to six DR-DQ haplotypes were handled as single units for association and clustering, since linkage in the cohort was strong. Among 300 to 500 genotyped donors of the cohort, an average of roughly 230,000 unique TCR beta nucleotide sequences was sequenced per donor, of which approximately 19% were non-productive.

Compared with germline, V lacks 0 bases and J lacks 2 bases; bases without a gene match: 13. Including cysteine and phenylalanine, the CDR3 has 19 amino acids. The retained sequence is limited to the CDR3, 57 bases, with the frame set at the first base. CDR1 and CDR2, looked up from the germline V gene, are SGHDN and FVKESK. For this clone: No antigen is known for it. No much larger clone exists at a distance of one base, and base qualities are not known.

The receptor library was made with the immunoSEQ multiplex PCR assay. For the multiplex PCR, a mixture combining 60 forward primers for TCR Vbeta segments and 13 reverse primers for TCR Jbeta segments was used. A multiplex PCR assay on genomic DNA amplified the CDR3 region of rearranged TCR beta genes. The amplified TCR beta libraries were sequenced on the Illumina HiSeq System as 87-base-pair reads. Per the source publication's procedure: Across the 700 or so repertoires, a later analysis counted tens of millions of unique TCR beta chains, 9 million to 14 million of which were shared by at least two donors. Raw reads were error-corrected and collapsed into unique sequences with a nearest-neighbor algorithm that merged closely related sequences to remove PCR and sequencing errors. CDR3 sequences were aligned to IMGT reference sequences to assign V, D and J gene segments. Each retained sequence needed at least a six-nucleotide match to both a V gene segment and a J gene segment. Rearrangements were called productive when the CDR3 lacked stop codons and stayed in frame with V and J; all others were non-productive. Following IMGT convention, CDR3 was defined as the stretch from the second conserved V-encoded cysteine to the conserved J-encoded phenylalanine. The earlier analysis of 587 of the donors excluded any sequence lacking an unambiguous match to a single V gene segment. An earlier analysis of 450 to 650 of the donors called V segments functional above 56.7% productive rearrangements and segregating when the between-donor standard deviation exceeded 5%. A statistical classification framework was built for diagnosing cytomegalovirus status from the catalog of TCR beta chain sequences. In a later analysis, TCR nucleotide sequences were compared against IMGT/GENE-DB human TR gene sequences so that V and J genes could be assigned. The TCRdist pipeline was used in a later analysis to assign CDR3 sequences and most-parsimonious VDJ recombination scenarios. In a later analysis, each TCR beta chain was defined by its CDR3 amino acid sequence together with its V-gene family, and reads lacking a unique V-gene family were excluded. A later analysis removed several hundred highly shared, low-generation-probability nucleotide sequences to deal with suspected cross-contamination and a sequencing artifact. In a later analysis, a clonal expansion index for each public chain was calculated from normalized within-repertoire ranks of inferred template counts. Generation probabilities in a later analysis came from a VDJ recombination model fitted to out-of-frame rearrangements, and those results were checked against IGoR. A later analysis scored TCR-TCR, TCR-HLA and TCR-CMV co-occurrence with hypergeometric tests, applying a repertoire-size bias correction to TCR pairs. To estimate false discovery rates, a later analysis permuted the HLA or CMV assignments 20 times. In a later analysis, co-occurring TCRs were grouped using DBSCAN, with TCRdist sequence similarity added in when clustering inside HLA-allele-positive subsets. Co-occurrence clustering excluded repertoires with fewer than 30,000 or more than 120,000 public chains, plus five with anomalous nucleotide sharing. As stored in TCRdb, this immuneACCESS dataset retains in-frame rearrangements with V and J assigned. A fraction of the clones does not appear; measured against another copy, unresolved V genes explain less than half of the discrepancy, and the remainder lacks a known reason. The V and J calls and the clone size are those of that table, but D and trimming were determined from the DNA. The sample table shows about 180,000 clones, and less than 85% are seen once. 1% of the sample is taken by the ten largest.

The cohort comprised 666 healthy bone marrow donors. Cohort members were all nominally healthy when sampled, although unrecorded immune exposures were likely present. The donor tested CMV seronegative and was one of the 352 seronegative cohort members. Each donor provided a peripheral blood sample, and peripheral blood mononuclear cells were used for TCR beta sequencing. Genomic DNA extraction from the blood cell samples was performed with the Qiagen DNeasy Blood Extraction Kit. Overall study results and their limits: The earlier analysis of approximately 560 of the donors excluded some 16 rarely observed V segments, including chromosome 9 orphons, because counts were too low. According to a later analysis, parvovirus B19, influenza, CMV and Epstein-Barr virus appeared linked to several top co-occurrence clusters. A further reported finding was that TCR beta sequences accurately predicted the HLA-A and HLA-B alleles for most subjects in the first cohort. The authors suggested that the approach could potentially be generalized to other disease states and immunological phenotypes. In a later analysis, the rate of TCR association differed among HLA loci, with DRB1 alleles having the most associated TCRs and HLA-C alleles having the fewest. A later analysis associated 15,000 to 20,000 TCR beta sequences with specific HLA alleles at a false discovery rate of 0.05. A cluster of highly shared sequence variants was judged likely to represent a technical artifact of the sequencing pipeline. CMV serostatus was the only immune exposure information available for the cohort. Because HLA typing was missing for some donors at each locus, association tests included only the typed subset. V-gene and J-gene trimming of TCR beta chains was associated with a missense DCLRE1C variant in a later genetic analysis, and the association was replicated in an independent cohort. Compared with the approximately 710-donor mean, donors in an Asian-associated ancestry cluster had fewer N-insertions in productive TCRs, according to a later genetic analysis. Strong co-occurrence of HLA alleles, especially DR and DQ, made assigning TCR associations to individual alleles difficult. The presence/absence analyses assumed that sequencing depth was roughly uniform across donors, and that assumption may not be true. In vitro tests confirmed that a few of the cytomegalovirus-associated TCR beta chains recognize cytomegalovirus antigens. Most TCR sequences were observed very rarely across donors, whereas some public TCRs were present in many individuals. Linkage disequilibrium might explain the correlated functional status among segregating V segments, but an unknown experimental factor could not be ruled out. Some IMGT-functional V segments, including TRBV6-2 and TRBV6-3, could not be distinguished by the 87-base-pair reads and were therefore excluded. The study gave a list of about 170 TCR beta chains associated with cytomegalovirus. The classifier was reported to diagnose cytomegalovirus status with high specificity and sensitivity in both the original and validation cohorts. In a later analysis, most CMV-associated TCR beta chains were found to appear HLA-restricted, with HLA associations seemingly driven largely by CMV exposure. In an earlier analysis of some 500 of the donors, most TCR beta V segments appeared in productive rearrangements about 90% or about 30% of the time, broadly matching IMGT annotations. A later analysis found that HLA-associated TCR beta chains were more clonally expanded and had lower generation probabilities than equally common non-associated chains. In this cohort, only TCR beta chains were sequenced, and detectable features were limited by the absence of alpha or paired-chain data.

The clonotype was recovered from a boy younger than 10 in good health and CMV-seronegative. Here the chain combines TRBV14 and TRBJ2-3; 8 middle bases align to TRBD2. Specimen: PBMCs. The DNA is TGTGCCAGCAGCCAAGATTTAGGTTGGCGCGGGGGGATCACAGATACGCAGTATTTT. Translated, it gives CASSQDLGWRGGITDTQYF.